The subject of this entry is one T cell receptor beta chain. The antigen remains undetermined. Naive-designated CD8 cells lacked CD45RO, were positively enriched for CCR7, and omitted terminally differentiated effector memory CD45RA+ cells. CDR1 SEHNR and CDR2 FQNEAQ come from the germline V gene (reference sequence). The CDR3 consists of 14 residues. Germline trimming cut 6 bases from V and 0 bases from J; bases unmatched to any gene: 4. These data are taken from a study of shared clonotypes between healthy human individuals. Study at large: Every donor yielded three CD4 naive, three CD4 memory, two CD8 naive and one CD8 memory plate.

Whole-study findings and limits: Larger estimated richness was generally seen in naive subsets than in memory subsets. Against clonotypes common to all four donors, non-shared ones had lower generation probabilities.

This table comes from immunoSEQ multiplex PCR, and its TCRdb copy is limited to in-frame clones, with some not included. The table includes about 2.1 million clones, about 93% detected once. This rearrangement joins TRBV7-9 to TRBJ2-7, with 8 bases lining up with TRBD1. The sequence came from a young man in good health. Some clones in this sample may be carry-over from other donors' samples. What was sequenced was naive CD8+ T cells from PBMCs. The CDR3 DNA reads TGTGCCAGCAGTGGACAGGGAACCTCCTACGAGCAGTACTTC. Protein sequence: CASSGQGTSYEQYF.